This entry describes one T cell receptor beta chain. What it binds is not known. Generated by immunoSEQ multiplex PCR, the TCRdb table keeps only in-frame clones and is missing some. The table has around 79,000 clones, approximately 89% seen once. The data were obtained in a study of T cell responses to AZD1222 COVID-19 vaccine. Whole-study findings and limits: The donor group comprised mostly white British people and more females; the analysis possibly underestimated clonal diversity. Seropositive at baseline were only 5 or 6 AZD1222 recipients. In all cases, repertoires were sampled only after the peak T cell response. Spike-specific TCR breadth and depth both grew after two AZD1222 doses.

V lost 2 bases to trimming and J lost 3 bases; unmatched junction nucleotides: 3. The CDR3 sequence is 14 residues long. Germline values: CDR1 SNHLY, CDR2 FYNNEI. This chain links TRBV2 with TRBJ2-7, with TRBD1 matching 8 bases. The sequence was collected from an adult in good health. The sample here was peripheral blood, taken on day 0 of AZD1222 vaccination. The DNA of the CDR3 is TGTGCCAGCAGTGAAACAGGGGGTAACTACGAGCAGTACTTC. Residues: CASSETGGNYEQYF.